The TCR beta chain described here comes from a study of blood T cell repertoires in COVID-19. The overall study: The United States, Italy and Spain provided the acute and convalescent COVID-19 samples.

Participant-reported clinical history was the basis for cohort assignment. Looked up from germline, CDR1 is MNHEY and CDR2 is SVGEGT. The V segment lost 5 bases and the J segment 3 bases; nucleotides outside the gene matches: 7. This CDR3 has 16 residues. In the authors' workflow: Estimation of nucleated cell counts was performed using reference gene primer amplification. Here immunoSEQ multiplex PCR was the method, and the copy in TCRdb shows in-frame clones only, minus some. V and J calls and clone size are given by that table; D and trimming were obtained from the DNA. The sample includes nearly 250,000 clones, 75% to 85% of them seen just once.

This TCR came from a woman aged 45-59 years with acute COVID-19. The material sequenced was PBMCs or T cells enriched from blood (not recorded which). The chain is built from TRBV6-2 or TRBV6-3 and TRBJ1-5, with 10 bases identical to TRBD1. CDR3 residues: CASSERTGGINQPQHF. The CDR3, as DNA: TGTGCCAGCAGTGAGAGGACAGGGGGTATCAATCAGCCCCAGCATTTT.